One and the same sample provided the 20 T cell receptor beta chains below, sequenced in a study of shared clonotypes between healthy human individuals. Sequenced by immunoSEQ multiplex PCR; TCRdb stores in-frame clones only, minus some. The data show 950,000 to 1,100,000 clones, about 80% seen once. Input material: memory CD4+ T cells sorted from blood. Subset specified: CD45RA-negative fraction. These receptors originate from a man aged 18 to 30 in good health.

Here the CDR3 DNA reads TGCGCCAGCAGCTTGGCCGGGCAGGGTGGGCAGCCCCAGCATTTT. It is translated as CASSLAGQGGQPQHF. The rearrangement uses TRBV5-1 and TRBJ1-5; TRBD1 might be the D (5 bases). The CDR3 is 15 amino acids. Germline CDR1 and CDR2: SGHRS and YFSETQ. The V and J ends lost 0 bases and 7 bases respectively, with 14 bases between them.

The V and J genes are TRBV2 and TRBJ1-2, with D tentatively TRBD1 (5 bases). The ends were cut back, 6 bases at V and 4 bases at J, with 15 bases in the middle. CDR1 is SNHLY and CDR2 is FYNNEI in the germline V gene. The CDR3 covers 14 residues. The CDR3 sequence: CASRGGDRPYGYTF. The DNA for the CDR3 is TGTGCCAGCAGGGGAGGGGATCGGCCCTATGGCTACACCTTC.

The V and J genes are TRBV28 and TRBJ1-6; TRBD1 agrees at 8 bases. The germline CDR1 and CDR2 sequences are MDHEN and SYDVKM. CDR3 size: 15 residues. J was trimmed by 4 bases and V by 5 bases; bases with no gene match: 4. CDR3 loop: CASSANRGYNSPLHF. CDR3 DNA sequence: TGTGCCAGCAGTGCGAACAGGGGGTATAATTCACCCCTCCACTTT.

V and J are TRBV7-8 and TRBJ1-4; D remains unclear. Germline V gene sequence: CDR1 SGHVS, CDR2 FQNEAQ. The CDR3 length is 16 residues. The V gene lost 5 bases and the J gene lost 3 bases, with 16 bases spanning the gap. CDR3 sequence: CASSLRSPGANEKLFF. In DNA form, the CDR3 reads TGTGCCAGCAGCCTCCGGTCCCCAGGTGCTAATGAAAAACTGTTTTTT.

V usage is TRBV6-5 and J usage is TRBJ1-5; 7 nucleotides line up with TRBD1. The CDR3 covers 15 residues. Losses at the gene ends were 2 bases for V and 0 bases for J; bases not matched to a gene: 1. Germline CDR1 reads MNHEY; CDR2 reads SVGAGI. The chain's CDR3 is CASSYAGGSNQPQHF. The DNA of the CDR3 is TGTGCCAGCAGTTACGCAGGGGGTAGCAATCAGCCCCAGCATTTT.

DNA of the CDR3: TGCGCCACCTCGACAGGGGGCGTTTCAGAAAAACTGTTTTTT. It is translated as CATSTGGVSEKLFF. The chain carries TRBV5-1 and TRBJ1-4; 10 bases agree with TRBD1. The V gene's germline CDR1 is SGHRS and CDR2 YFSETQ. This CDR3 spans 14 amino acids. The V segment lost 9 bases and the J segment 8 bases; nucleotides outside the gene matches: 10.

The chain carries TRBV7-2 and TRBJ1-1; D ambiguous. Looked up from germline, CDR1 is SGHTA and CDR2 is FQGNSA. This CDR3 contains 15 residues. Trimming removed 2 bases from V and 4 bases from J, with 14 bases in between. The CDR3 is CASSLWRGLGTEAFF. As DNA, the CDR3 is TGTGCCAGCAGCTTATGGCGGGGATTGGGCACTGAAGCTTTCTTT.

The J gene is TRBJ2-7, the V gene TRBV18, with D perhaps assigned TRBD1 or TRBD2 (5 bases each). CDR3 size: 14 residues. Trimming removed 2 bases at V and 3 bases at J, with 11 bases between. The germline CDR1 and CDR2 sequences are KGHSH and LQKENI. The CDR3 here is CASSPVEGNYEQYF. DNA for the CDR3: TGTGCCAGCTCACCAGTAGAGGGGAACTACGAGCAGTACTTC.

This clone has only one observation. This chain links TRBV13 with TRBJ2-7, with a tentative D call TRBD1 (6 bases). The CDR3 is 14 residues long. The V and J ends lost 3 bases and 3 bases respectively, with 12 bases between them. Germline V gives CDR1 PRHDT, CDR2 FYEKMQ (reference sequence). The CDR3 coding sequence is TGTGCCAGCAGCTTCGGAAGGGGGAACTACGAGCAGTACTTC. It yields the protein CASSFGRGNYEQYF.

The J gene is TRBJ2-1, the V gene TRBV2; 8 nucleotides match TRBD2. This CDR3 has 15 residues. Germline-derived CDR1 and CDR2 are SNHLY and FYNNEI. The V gene end was trimmed by 4 bases and the J gene end by 7 bases; junction bases not matched to a gene: 9. The CDR3 region is CASSGSSGSSNEQFF. The CDR3 DNA reads TGTGCCAGCAGTGGGTCCAGCGGGAGTAGTAATGAGCAGTTCTTC.

The CDR3 bases are TGTGCCAGCAGCGCCCTTGGGGCGGGGGAAGAGACCCAGTACTTC. It encodes CASSALGAGEETQYF. This chain connects TRBV5-6 to TRBJ2-5, with 7 bases matching TRBD2. Germline CDR1 reads SGHDT; CDR2 reads YYEEEE. This CDR3 is 15 amino acids long. The ends lost 4 bases at V and 3 bases at J; junction bases unmatched: 9.

The chain combines TRBV30 with TRBJ1-2; a weak D match, TRBD1 (5 bases). Germline loops: CDR1 GTSNPN, CDR2 SVGIG (reference sequence). V was shortened by 2 bases and J by 7 bases, with 14 bases between the two germline ends. This CDR3 has 13 amino acids. The CDR3 reads CAWSRLGDFGYTF. CDR3 sequence (DNA): TGTGCCTGGAGTCGGTTGGGGGATTTTGGCTACACCTTC.

J is TRBJ2-1 and V is TRBV9; 8 nucleotides agree with TRBD2. Germline CDR1 is SGDLS and CDR2 is YYNGEE. Unmatched junction bases numbered 6, after V lost 0 bases and J lost 7 bases. This CDR3 has 15 amino acids. The CDR3 region has the DNA TGTGCCAGCAGCGTAGAAGCGGGAGCGGAAAATGAGCAGTTCTTC. Protein sequence: CASSVEAGAENEQFF. The full variable domain, in which reference TRBV9 and TRBJ2-1 provide the parts outside the CDR3, is DSGVTQTPKHLITATGQRVTLRCSPRSGDLSVYWYQQSLDQGLQFLIQYYNGEERAKGNILERFSAQQFPDLHSELNLSSLELGDSALYFCASSVEAGAENEQFFGPGTRLTVL.

The chain is built from TRBV20-1 and TRBJ2-1; D remains unclear. The germline V gene encodes CDR1 DFQATT and CDR2 SNEGSKA (reference sequence). The CDR3 consists of 11 residues. V gave up 7 bases and J gave up 2 bases, with 6 bases separating them. The CDR3 bases are TGCAGTGGCCTAGCCTACAATGAGCAGTTCTTC. Translation gives CSGLAYNEQFF.

This clone has only a few counts. The V gene is TRBV7-9, the J gene TRBJ1-6; 7 bases fit TRBD1. The CDR3 runs 16 residues. Germline V lookup: CDR1 SEHNR, CDR2 FQNEAQ (reference sequence). V was clipped by 2 bases and J by 8 bases; unmatched bases: 9. In DNA, the CDR3 is TGTGCCAGCAGCTTATGGGGAGACAGGGAGGATTCACCCCTCCACTTT. Translation gives CASSLWGDREDSPLHF.

V gene TRBV10-3 combines with J gene TRBJ1-4; D may be TRBD1 (5 bases). V lost 10 bases, J lost 8 bases, and 17 bases lay in between. The CDR3 has 13 residues. Germline CDR1 is ENHRY and CDR2 is SYGVKD. CDR3 in amino acids: CATTPTGGEKLFF. The CDR3 DNA reads as TGTGCCACCACGCCGACCGGGGGGGAAAAACTGTTTTTT.

V and J are TRBV2 and TRBJ2-7, with TRBD2 identical over 7 bases. V shed 7 bases, J shed 3 bases, and the junction held 6 bases outside the gene matches. CDR1 is SNHLY, CDR2 FYNNEI, per germline. This CDR3 has 13 amino acids. CDR3 amino acids: CASTRGRDYEQYF. The CDR3 nucleotides read TGTGCCAGCACCCGTGGGAGGGACTACGAGCAGTACTTC.

For this clone: Other DNA sequences within the sample encode an identical CDR3. The chain combines TRBV7-9 with TRBJ1-5, with unresolved D. V was trimmed by 3 bases and J by 4 bases, leaving 4 bases between them. CDR1 is SEHNR and CDR2 is FQNEAQ in the germline V gene (reference sequence). This CDR3 contains 12 residues. Here the CDR3 DNA reads TGTGCCAGCAGCTTGGATAATCAGCCCCAGCATTTT. Translating it yields CASSLDNQPQHF. Filled out from reference TRBV7-9 and TRBJ1-5, the complete variable domain reads DTGVSQNPRHKITKRGQNVTFRCDPISEHNRLYWYRQTLGQGPEFLTYFQNEAQLEKSRLLSDRFSAERPKGSFSTLEIQRTEQGDSAMYLCASSLDNQPQHFGDGTRLSIL.

The CDR3 nucleotides are TGTGCCATCAACGGACTAGCGGGAGGGGCAGAGACCCAGTACTTC. This translates into CAINGLAGGAETQYF. The rearrangement joins TRBV10-3 to TRBJ2-5; 15 bases are shared with TRBD2. V was pared by 7 bases and J by 4 bases, with 4 bases of the junction left unmatched. Looked up from germline, CDR1 is ENHRY and CDR2 is SYGVKD. This CDR3 spans 15 amino acids.

Worth noting for this clone: An end of the junction differs from the germline gene, which may be a read error. The rearrangement uses TRBV6-4 and TRBJ1-1; a weak D match, TRBD1 (5 bases). Germline lookup yields CDR1 MRHNA and CDR2 SNTAGT. The CDR3 has 14 amino acids. The CDR3 loop reads CASSYSAGGTEAFF. The CDR3 DNA is TGTGCCAGCAGTTACTCCGCGGGGGGCACTGAAGCTTTCTTT.